A single sample gave rise to the 5 T cell receptor beta chains below, sequenced in a study of Ad26.COV2.S vaccination and SARS-CoV-2 variants (dated by TCRdb to the early 2020s). The protocol used for the library was the immunoSEQ multiplex PCR assay. TCRdb stores this immuneACCESS table with in-frame sequences only. Part of the clones is absent; in the studies checked, under half of the shortfall reflects unresolved V genes, and no reason is known for the rest. This sample gives hundreds of thousands of clones in total; around 84% of them show up just once. The biggest ten clones account for about 3.3% of the sample. This specimen's treatment or condition label, interpreted: some 20 received Ad26.COV2.S at low or high dose, single or two shots; several received placebo; per-sample allocation not given. Repertoires of vaccine and placebo recipients were sequenced from samples collected on day 63 after the first injection.

The sample was peripheral blood, taken in a trial of Ad26.COV2.S vaccine versus placebo. The receptors were sampled from a person between 18 and 59 years old who received the Ad26.COV2.S COVID-19 vaccine or a placebo.

The chain recombines TRBV19 with TRBJ2-1; 9 bases map to TRBD1. Germline V gene lookup returns CDR1 LNHDA and CDR2 SQIVND (reference sequence). This CDR3 has 15 amino acids. Trimming cost V 8 bases and J 0 bases; bases outside gene matches: 5. The CDR3 DNA reads as TGTGCCAGTGGCCGGGACAGGGCCTCCTACAATGAGCAGTTCTTC. Translating gives CASGRDRASYNEQFF.

This clone was detected ten times or more. The chain carries TRBV14 and TRBJ1-6; TRBD1 might be the D (5 bases). V dropped 3 bases and J dropped 10 bases, with 10 bases sitting between them. Per the germline V gene, CDR1 is SGHDN and CDR2 is FVKESK. The CDR3 is 13 residues long. CDR3 DNA: TGTGCCAGCAGCCAGGGGGTTGGGTCACCCCTCCACTTT. Its translation is CASSQGVGSPLHF.

This clone has only one observation. V gene TRBV5-4 combines with J gene TRBJ2-7; 11 bases map to TRBD2. Trimming removed 2 bases from V and 5 bases from J; junction bases left unmatched: 3. The CDR3 covers 14 residues. The germline gives CDR1 SGHNT, CDR2 YYREEE (reference sequence). The CDR3, as DNA: TGTGCCAGCAGCTTACTAGCGGGGGCCGACGAGCAGTACTTC. Its protein is CASSLLAGADEQYF.

The chain links TRBV7-6 to TRBJ2-7, with 10 nucleotides matching TRBD1. CDR1 and CDR2 from the germline V gene are SGHVS and FNYEAQ. The V and J ends lost 1 base and 6 bases, in that order; junction bases with no gene match: 12. CDR3 size: 17 residues. This CDR3 is CASSLVDNSGTGAEQYF. CDR3 DNA: TGTGCCAGCAGCTTAGTAGACAACTCCGGGACAGGGGCCGAGCAGTACTTC.

The CDR3 is CASSFLDTQYF. DNA for the CDR3: TGTGCCAGCAGTTTTCTAGATACGCAGTATTTT. The chain recombines TRBV12-3 or TRBV12-4 with TRBJ2-3, with D unresolved. The ends were cut back, 3 bases at V and 5 bases at J, with 3 bases in the middle. The CDR3 has 11 residues.